This T cell receptor beta chain was captured in a study of blood T cells in healthy people across ages. Primed by a sample-barcoded 5' primer and a J-beta primer mix, a second PCR proceeded for about 6 to 11 cycles. TCRdb itself ran the 5' RACE reads through MiXCR, one entry per CDR3 protein. Of 1.5 million to 2 million distinct CDR3 sequences in the sample, roughly 50% are singletons; the top ten hold about 2.1%. Germline-derived CDR1 and CDR2 are SGHRS and YFSETQ. CDR3 length equals 14 residues. The ends lost 4 bases at V and 4 bases at J; junction bases unmatched: 6. The receptor comes from a woman between 40 and 55 years old in good health. The sequenced sample was blood. The genes are TRBV5-1 and TRBJ1-1; 8 bases map to TRBD1. The CDR3 loop reads CASSPTGVVTEAFF. The CDR3 DNA follows: TGCGCCAGCAGCCCGACAGGGGTGGTCACTGAAGCTTTCTTT.